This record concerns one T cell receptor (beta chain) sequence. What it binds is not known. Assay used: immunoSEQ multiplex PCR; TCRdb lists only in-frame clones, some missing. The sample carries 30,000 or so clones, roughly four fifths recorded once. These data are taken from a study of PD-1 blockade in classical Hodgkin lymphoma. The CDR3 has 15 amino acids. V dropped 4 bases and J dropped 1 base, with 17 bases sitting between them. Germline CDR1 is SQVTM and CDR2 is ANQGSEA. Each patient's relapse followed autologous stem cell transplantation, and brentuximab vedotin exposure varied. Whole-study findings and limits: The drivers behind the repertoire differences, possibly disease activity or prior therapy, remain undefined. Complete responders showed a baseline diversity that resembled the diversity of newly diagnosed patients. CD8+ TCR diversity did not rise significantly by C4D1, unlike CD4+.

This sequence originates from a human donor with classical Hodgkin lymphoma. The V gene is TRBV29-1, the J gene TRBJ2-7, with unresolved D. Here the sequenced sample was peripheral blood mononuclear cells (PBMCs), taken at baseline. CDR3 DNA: TGCAGCGTTGTGAAGACGTTGTCAGCTTCCTACGAGCAGTACTTC. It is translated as CSVVKTLSASYEQYF.